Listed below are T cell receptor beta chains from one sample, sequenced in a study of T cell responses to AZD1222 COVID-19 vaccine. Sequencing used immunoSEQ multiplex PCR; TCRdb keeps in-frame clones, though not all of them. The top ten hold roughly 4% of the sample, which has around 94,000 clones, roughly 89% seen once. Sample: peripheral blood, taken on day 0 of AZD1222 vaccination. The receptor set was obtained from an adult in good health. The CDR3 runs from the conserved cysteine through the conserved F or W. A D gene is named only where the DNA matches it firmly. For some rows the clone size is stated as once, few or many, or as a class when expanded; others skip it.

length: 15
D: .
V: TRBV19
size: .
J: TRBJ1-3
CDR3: CASTPEGFGGNTIYF
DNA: TGTGCCAGTACTCCGGAGGGCTTCGGTGGAAACACCATATATTTT

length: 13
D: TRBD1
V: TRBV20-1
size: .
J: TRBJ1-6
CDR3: CSASGTGNSPLHF
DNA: TGCAGTGCTAGTGGGACAGGAAATTCACCCCTCCACTTT

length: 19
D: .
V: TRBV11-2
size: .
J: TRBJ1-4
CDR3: CASSLDRGKMEPTNEKLFF
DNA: TGTGCCAGCAGCTTAGATCGCGGCAAGATGGAACCAACTAATGAAAAACTGTTTTTT

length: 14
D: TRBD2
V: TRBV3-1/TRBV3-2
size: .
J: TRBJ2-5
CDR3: CASSHRLASETQYF
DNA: TGTGCCAGCAGCCATCGACTAGCGTCAGAGACCCAGTACTTC

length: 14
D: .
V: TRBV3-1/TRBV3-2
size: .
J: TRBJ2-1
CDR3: CASSQDRTGNEQFF
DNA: TGTGCCAGCAGCCAAGATAGGACGGGGAATGAGCAGTTCTTC

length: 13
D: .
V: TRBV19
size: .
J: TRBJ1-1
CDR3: CASRVRVGTEAFF
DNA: TGTGCCAGTAGGGTAAGGGTCGGGACTGAAGCTTTCTTT

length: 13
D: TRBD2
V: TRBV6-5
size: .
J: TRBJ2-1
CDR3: CASRTGGRNEQFF
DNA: TGTGCCAGCAGGACGGGGGGGCGAAATGAGCAGTTCTTC

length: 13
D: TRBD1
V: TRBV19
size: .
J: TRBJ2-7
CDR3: CATRDRATYEQYF
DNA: TGTGCCACCCGGGACAGGGCGACCTACGAGCAGTACTTC

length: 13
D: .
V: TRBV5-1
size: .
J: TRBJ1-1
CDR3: CASSFAANTEAFF
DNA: TGCGCCAGCAGCTTTGCTGCGAACACTGAAGCTTTCTTT

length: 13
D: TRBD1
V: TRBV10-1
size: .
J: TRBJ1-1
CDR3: CAISTDRVRVAFF
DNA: TGCGCCATTTCGACAGACAGGGTGAGGGTAGCTTTCTTT

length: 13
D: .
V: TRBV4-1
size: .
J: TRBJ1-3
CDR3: CASSQVAGNTIYF
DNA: TGCGCCAGCAGCCAAGTGGCAGGAAACACCATATATTTT

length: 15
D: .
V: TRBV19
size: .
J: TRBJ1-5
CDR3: CASSSQPGPNQPQHF
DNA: TGTGCCAGTAGTTCTCAGCCGGGACCCAATCAGCCCCAGCATTTT

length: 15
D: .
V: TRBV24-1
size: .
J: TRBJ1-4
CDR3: CATSDSGDGNEKLFF
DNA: TGTGCCACCAGTGATTCGGGGGACGGGAATGAAAAACTGTTTTTT

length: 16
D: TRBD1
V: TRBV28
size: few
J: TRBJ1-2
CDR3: CASSLRDRGFNYGYTF
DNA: TGTGCCAGCAGTTTAAGGGACAGGGGTTTTAACTATGGCTACACCTTC

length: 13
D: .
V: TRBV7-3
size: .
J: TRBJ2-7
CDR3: CASSPSGAYEQYF
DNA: TGTGCCAGCAGCCCCTCGGGGGCCTACGAGCAGTACTTC

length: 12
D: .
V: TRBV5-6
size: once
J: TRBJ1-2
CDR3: CASSTWDYGYTF
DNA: TGTGCCAGCAGCACCTGGGACTATGGCTACACCTTC